The rows below give T cell receptor beta chains drawn from one sample of a study of shared clonotypes between healthy human individuals. Measured with immunoSEQ multiplex PCR; TCRdb has only the in-frame clones, and not every one. The sample lists roughly 1.4 million clones; approximately 98.5% were seen once. Specimen: naive CD4+ T cells sorted from blood. Source of these receptors: a man in his thirties or forties in good health. CDR3s include the opening cysteine and the closing phenylalanine or tryptophan. Fields, in order: V gene, clone size, D gene, J gene, CDR3 DNA, CDR3 protein. D genes are given only for firm matches. Not all rows give a size; the values are once, few, many and, for expanded clones, a class.

>TRBV6-5|.|.|TRBJ1-1
TGTGCCAGCAGTGGATATCGGCAGGGTGCTGAAGCTTTCTTT
CASSGYRQGAEAFF
>TRBV9|once|.|TRBJ1-5
TGTGCCAGCAGCGTAGAAGGAGAGCCGAATCAGCCCCAGCATTTT
CASSVEGEPNQPQHF
>TRBV23-1|.|TRBD1|TRBJ2-2
TGCGCCAGCAGTCCCAAGACGACAGGGTTGAACACCGGGGAGCTGTTTTTT
CASSPKTTGLNTGELFF
>TRBV30|.|.|TRBJ2-7
TGTGCCTGGAGTGTCTCCCCCTACGAGCAGTACTTC
CAWSVSPYEQYF
>TRBV10-3|.|.|TRBJ2-3
TGTGCCATTCGGGTGGAGTTCTCAGATACGCAGTATTTT
CAIRVEFSDTQYF
>TRBV5-1|.|.|TRBJ1-2
TGCGCCAGCAGCCCGGCTCCTGGCGACTATGGCTACACCTTC
CASSPAPGDYGYTF
>TRBV28|.|.|TRBJ2-7
TGTGCCAGCAGTTCCGCGGAGTTGACGGGTTCCTCCTCCAGGCTAGGCGAGCAGTACTTC
CASSSAELTGSSSRLGEQYF
>TRBV6-5|.|TRBD2|TRBJ2-1
TGTGCCAGCAGAATTGGACTAGCGAGTGAGCAGTTCTTC
CASRIGLASEQFF
>TRBV7-9|.|.|TRBJ1-1
TGTGCCAGCAGCACTCAGGAAAACACTGAAGCTTTCTTT
CASSTQENTEAFF
>TRBV28|.|.|TRBJ2-5
TGTGCCAGCAGGCAGGGGGGGCGGCGCGGGCCGTACCAAGAGACCCAGTACTTC
CASRQGGRRGPYQETQYF
>TRBV10-3|.|TRBD2|TRBJ2-1
TGTGCCACAAGGACTAGCGAGACCTACAATGAGCAGTTCTTC
CATRTSETYNEQFF
>TRBV28|.|.|TRBJ1-5
TGTGCCAGCAGTTCCTTCCCGAATCAGCCCCAGCATTTT
CASSSFPNQPQHF
>TRBV7-7|.|.|TRBJ2-2
TGTGCTAGCAGCTCAGGGATCGGGGAGCTGTTTTTT
CASSSGIGELFF
>TRBV13|.|.|TRBJ1-2
TGTGCCAGCAGCTTATACGGGACTAACTATGGCTACACCTTC
CASSLYGTNYGYTF
>TRBV6-1|.|TRBD1|TRBJ1-5
TGTGCCGGAGGACAGGTTAGCAATCAGCCCCAGCATTTT
CAGGQVSNQPQHF
>TRBV2|.|.|TRBJ1-2
TGTGCCAGCAGTGGGGACGCTAACTATGGCTACACCTTC
CASSGDANYGYTF
>TRBV4-2|.|.|TRBJ2-1
TGTGCCAGCAGCCAAGACGGAAGAGGGGGTGCGGGTGAGCAGTTCTTC
CASSQDGRGGAGEQFF
>TRBV7-9|.|.|TRBJ1-1
TGTGCCAGCAGCTCCTTGTGGGGCGAAATTAACACTGAAGCTTTCTTT
CASSSLWGEINTEAFF
>TRBV7-9|once|.|TRBJ1-3
TGTGCCAGCAGCCTATGGGACTCTGGAAACACCATATATTTT
CASSLWDSGNTIYF
>TRBV9|.|TRBD1|TRBJ2-5
TGTGCCAGCAGCGTCGACAGGGGTGGAGAGACCCAGTACTTC
CASSVDRGGETQYF
>TRBV12-5|once|.|TRBJ1-1
TGTGCTAGTGGTTTGAGGGGACTCACTGAAGCTTTCTTT
CASGLRGLTEAFF
>TRBV11-3|.|TRBD1|TRBJ2-1
TGTGCCAGCAGCCTCCAATCCGGGACAGGGAACAATGAGCAGTTCTTC
CASSLQSGTGNNEQFF
>TRBV6-1|.|TRBD1|TRBJ1-5
TGTGCCAGCAGTGAAGGGACAGGGGATCAGCCCCAGCATTTT
CASSEGTGDQPQHF
>TRBV4-3|.|.|TRBJ2-7
TGCGCCAGCAGCCGCCAACTGTCCTACGAGCAGTACTTC
CASSRQLSYEQYF